This T cell receptor beta chain emerged from a study of spatial heterogeneity in lung cancer. Whole-study context: Compared with alpha-chain sequences, beta-chain sequences were consistently detected in greater numbers.

MiXCR, applied by TCRdb to the 5' RACE reads, yields one record per CDR3 protein. The data contain under 100,000 distinct CDR3 sequences, around 10% of them seen just once; the ten biggest clones take up 6% to 7.5%. Time point noted: sample taken at primary tumor resection. Sequencing was performed on whole RNA extracted from tumor and nontumor lung tissue, or from frozen PBMC, and the material was left unsorted. Germline V gives CDR1 DFQATT, CDR2 SNEGSKA (reference sequence). This CDR3 is built from 13 residues. Trimming removed 6 bases from V and 5 bases from J; junction bases left unmatched: 10. This sample comprised PBMCs, obtained at surgery. The chain joins TRBV20-1 to TRBJ2-7, with 7 bases aligning to TRBD1. This sequence was found in a male donor with early-stage non-small cell lung cancer. For the CDR3, the DNA is TGCAGTGCCCCCGCGCAGGGGGATAACGAGCAGTACTTC. It encodes CSAPAQGDNEQYF.